This is a list of T cell receptor beta chains from one sample in a study of T cell changes during pregnancy in multiple sclerosis. Produced via immunoSEQ multiplex PCR; TCRdb's table is partial and in-frame only. This table has 70,000 to 90,000 clones, roughly 93% appearing once. The specimen comprised peripheral blood, sampled in the second trimester of pregnancy. The receptors stem from a female donor in good health, enrolled as a control in a pregnancy study. CDR3s include the opening cysteine and the closing phenylalanine or tryptophan. The D gene is left open where the match is weak. Expanded clones get a size class; other rows say once, few or many, or leave the size out.

v_call	d_call	clone_size	j_call	cdr3_aa	cdr3_nt
TRBV5-4	TRBD1	NA	TRBJ1-1	CASRRDRGITEAFF	TGTGCCAGCAGGCGCGACAGGGGGATCACTGAAGCTTTCTTT
TRBV30	TRBD2	NA	TRBJ2-5	CAWSAHGGEETQYF	TGTGCCTGGAGTGCTCACGGGGGGGAAGAGACCCAGTACTTC
TRBV4-3	NA	once	TRBJ1-1	CASSQPGIQNTEAFF	TGCGCCAGCAGCCAACCGGGGATCCAGAACACTGAAGCTTTCTTT
TRBV27	TRBD1	NA	TRBJ1-1	CASSRTGAMNTEAFF	TGTGCCAGCAGTAGGACAGGGGCCATGAACACTGAAGCTTTCTTT
TRBV18	TRBD1	NA	TRBJ1-1	CASSRMGQANTEAFF	TGTGCCAGCTCACGAATGGGACAGGCGAACACTGAAGCTTTCTTT
TRBV10-3	NA	few	TRBJ1-2	CAISESSDYGYTF	TGTGCCATCAGTGAGTCGTCGGACTATGGCTACACCTTC
TRBV27	NA	NA	TRBJ1-5	CASSTDPGYQPQHF	TGTGCCAGCAGTACCGACCCAGGGTATCAGCCCCAGCATTTT
TRBV7-2	NA	NA	TRBJ1-2	CASSKSGRNYGYTF	TGTGCCAGCAGCAAGTCCGGGAGAAACTATGGCTACACCTTC
TRBV30	NA	once	TRBJ1-3	CAWSRPGVGNTIYF	TGTGCCTGGAGTCGGCCCGGGGTTGGAAACACCATATATTTT
TRBV4-3	NA	NA	TRBJ2-5	CASSQDNGYQETQYF	TGCGCCAGCAGCCAAGATAACGGTTACCAAGAGACCCAGTACTTC
TRBV27	TRBD1	NA	TRBJ2-4	CASRETGTGTSNIQYF	TGCGCCAGCAGGGAGACCGGGACAGGGACGTCGAACATTCAGTACTTC
TRBV7-9	NA	NA	TRBJ2-1	CASSLRTPYNEQFF	TGTGCCAGCAGCTTAAGGACTCCCTACAATGAGCAGTTCTTC
TRBV5-1	NA	once	TRBJ1-1	CTSSIIQGNTEAFF	TGCACCAGCAGCATAATACAGGGGAACACTGAAGCTTTCTTT
TRBV29-1	NA	NA	TRBJ1-3	CSVETYVPPSSGNTIYF	TGCAGCGTAGAAACCTATGTCCCCCCGAGCTCTGGAAACACCATATATTTT
TRBV9	NA	NA	TRBJ2-7	CASSGDTLVKQYF	TGTGCCAGCAGTGGGGACACCCTCGTCAAGCAGTACTTC
TRBV10-1	NA	NA	TRBJ2-5	CASSTIQGRETQYF	TGCGCCAGCAGTACCATACAGGGAAGAGAGACCCAGTACTTC
TRBV5-1	NA	NA	TRBJ2-5	CASSLIAAARETQYF	TGCGCCAGCAGCTTGATCGCAGCGGCTAGGGAGACCCAGTACTTC
TRBV29-1	NA	NA	TRBJ1-2	CSVVLPDSYGYTF	TGCAGCGTAGTATTACCCGACTCCTATGGCTACACCTTC
TRBV30	NA	NA	TRBJ2-1	CAWSPRPRRNEQFF	TGTGCCTGGAGCCCCAGGCCCCGACGGAATGAGCAGTTCTTC
TRBV11-2	TRBD2	NA	TRBJ2-1	CASSFGTSGGNEQFF	TGTGCCAGCAGCTTTGGGACTAGCGGGGGAAATGAGCAGTTCTTC
TRBV14	TRBD1	NA	TRBJ1-1	CASSQQGTGNTEAFF	TGTGCCAGCAGCCAACAGGGGACAGGGAACACTGAAGCTTTCTTT
TRBV19	NA	NA	TRBJ1-5	CASSKYITEVNQPQHF	TGTGCCAGTAGTAAATATATTACAGAAGTCAATCAGCCCCAGCATTTT
TRBV4-2	NA	NA	TRBJ2-7	CASSQDAGVRTYEQYF	TGTGCCAGCAGCCAAGATGCCGGGGTCCGCACCTACGAGCAGTACTTC
TRBV15	NA	NA	TRBJ2-1	CATSRDKAGRNNEQFF	TGTGCCACCAGCAGAGATAAGGCGGGGAGAAACAATGAGCAGTTCTTC
TRBV5-4	TRBD2	NA	TRBJ2-7	CASSSAGGPGYEQYF	TGTGCCAGCAGCTCTGCGGGGGGGCCAGGGTACGAGCAGTACTTC
TRBV19	TRBD1	NA	TRBJ1-1	CASSIVQGAHTEAFF	TGTGCCAGTAGTATCGTCCAGGGGGCACACACTGAAGCTTTCTTT
TRBV6-6	NA	NA	TRBJ1-5	CASSYRGQGGSQPQHF	TGTGCCAGCAGTTACAGGGGCCAGGGAGGGAGCCAGCCCCAGCATTTT
TRBV10-3	NA	NA	TRBJ2-1	CATAREYNEQFF	TGTGCCACCGCCCGGGAGTACAATGAGCAGTTCTTC
TRBV2	TRBD1	NA	TRBJ2-1	CASSGDRASYNEQFF	TGTGCCAGCAGTGGGGACAGGGCCTCCTACAATGAGCAGTTCTTC
TRBV4-2	TRBD1	NA	TRBJ1-4	CASSHGDRDNEKLFF	TGTGCCAGCAGTCATGGGGACAGGGATAATGAAAAACTGTTTTTT
TRBV7-2	NA	once	TRBJ1-2	CASTPTSLWGYTF	TGTGCCAGCACCCCGACATCCTTGTGGGGCTACACCTTC
TRBV7-2	NA	NA	TRBJ2-3	CASSHIISAQKRDTQYF	TGTGCCAGCAGCCACATAATTTCGGCCCAGAAGCGTGATACGCAGTATTTT
TRBV6-5	TRBD1	NA	TRBJ1-1	CASRRTGYTEAFF	TGTGCCAGCAGGAGGACAGGTTACACTGAAGCTTTCTTT
TRBV7-2	TRBD2	NA	TRBJ2-5	CASTKRGGWETQYF	TGTGCCAGCACCAAGCGGGGGGGCTGGGAGACCCAGTACTTC
TRBV30	TRBD2	few	TRBJ2-1	CAWILAGRYYNEQFF	TGTGCCTGGATTCTAGCGGGGAGATACTACAATGAGCAGTTCTTC
TRBV5-1	TRBD1	NA	TRBJ1-2	CASSPDSGTGSNYGYTF	TGCGCCAGCAGCCCGGATTCGGGGACAGGCTCTAACTATGGCTACACCTTC
TRBV7-2	TRBD1	NA	TRBJ2-1	CASSLETGANEQFF	TGTGCCAGCAGCTTAGAGACAGGGGCCAATGAGCAGTTCTTC
TRBV29-1	NA	NA	TRBJ2-7	CSVVSGNPYEQYF	TGCAGCGTTGTATCAGGGAATCCCTACGAGCAGTACTTC
TRBV7-6	NA	NA	TRBJ2-7	CASSFGVEQYF	TGTGCCAGCAGCTTCGGGGTCGAGCAGTACTTC
TRBV27	NA	NA	TRBJ1-5	CASSIGQSSNQPQHF	TGTGCCAGCAGTATCGGACAGTCTAGCAATCAGCCCCAGCATTTT
TRBV19	TRBD1	NA	TRBJ1-5	CASSRQGDGQPQHF	TGTGCCAGTTCGAGACAGGGGGACGGTCAGCCCCAGCATTTT
TRBV7-9	TRBD1	NA	TRBJ2-7	CASSLGTGSYEQYF	TGTGCCAGCAGCTTAGGGACAGGGTCCTACGAGCAGTACTTC
TRBV19	NA	NA	TRBJ1-5	CASSMAASYSNQPQHF	TGTGCCAGTAGTATGGCAGCTAGTTATAGCAATCAGCCCCAGCATTTT
TRBV7-8	TRBD1	few	TRBJ2-7	CASSLKGTGYEQYF	TGTGCCAGCAGCTTAAAGGGGACAGGGTACGAGCAGTACTTC
TRBV19	TRBD1	NA	TRBJ1-1	CASQTTDRAVYVGTEAFF	TGTGCCAGCCAAACGACCGACAGGGCGGTTTATGTAGGGACTGAAGCTTTCTTT
TRBV28	NA	NA	TRBJ1-1	CASNPPGGSVRMNTEAFF	TGTGCCAGCAATCCCCCCGGAGGGTCGGTAAGGATGAACACTGAAGCTTTCTTT
TRBV11-2	TRBD1	NA	TRBJ1-5	CASSLTGGNQPQHF	TGTGCCAGCAGCTTAACAGGGGGCAATCAGCCCCAGCATTTT
TRBV30	NA	NA	TRBJ1-6	CAQKKGYSPLHF	TGTGCCCAGAAAAAGGGGTACTCACCCCTCCACTTT
TRBV18	NA	once	TRBJ2-7	CASSSGGAASYEQYF	TGTGCCAGCTCAAGTGGCGGGGCCGCCTCCTACGAGCAGTACTTC